One and the same sample provided the 7 T cell receptor beta chains below, sequenced in a study of cytomegalovirus exposure and HLA in healthy donors. The primer mix had 60 Vbeta and 13 Jbeta primers. Profiled with immunoSEQ multiplex PCR; TCRdb holds only in-frame clones, not every one. The table has about 52,000 clones, approximately 72% seen once. Sequencing was done on a sample of PBMCs. The origin of the receptors is a woman aged 45-65 years in good health and CMV-seronegative.

The chain carries TRBV29-1 and TRBJ1-1; a possible D gene is TRBD1 (6 bases). The germline V gene has CDR1 SQVTM and CDR2 ANQGSEA. Trimming left V 8 bases short and J 3 bases short, with 13 bases between. The CDR3 contains 12 residues. CDR3 DNA sequence: TGCAGCTCCACAGGACAGTACACTGAAGCTTTCTTT. This sequence encodes CSSTGQYTEAFF.

The gene calls are TRBV14 and TRBJ1-1, with D possibly matching TRBD1 (5 bases). The ends were cut back, 0 bases at V and 11 bases at J, with 19 bases in the middle. This CDR3 is 15 amino acids long. CDR1 and CDR2 from the germline V gene are SGHDN and FVKESK. CDR3 coding DNA: TGTGCCAGCAGCCAAGATCTGGGGCAATGGACAAGGGCTTTCTTT. Its protein product is CASSQDLGQWTRAFF.

This chain joins TRBV18 and TRBJ2-5; D remains unclear. Germline V gene sequence: CDR1 KGHSH, CDR2 LQKENI. The CDR3 covers 13 residues. V lost 1 base, J lost 4 bases, and 7 bases lay in between. The CDR3: CASSPRQGETQYF. In DNA, the CDR3 is TGTGCCAGCTCACCACGACAAGGAGAGACCCAGTACTTC.

The chain links TRBV14 to TRBJ2-5; maybe TRBD1 (6 bases). This CDR3 contains 14 residues. In germline, CDR1 is SGHDN, CDR2 FVKESK. Trimming shortened V by 4 bases and J by 4 bases, and 13 bases separated the two germline ends. The CDR3: CASSRQGSGETQYF. CDR3 sequence (DNA): TGTGCCAGCAGCCGCCAGGGGAGCGGAGAGACCCAGTACTTC.

V usage is TRBV5-1 and J usage is TRBJ1-4; 9 positions agree with TRBD1. The CDR3 is made up of 16 amino acids. With 5 bases clipped from V and 2 bases from J, the junction kept 7 bases outside the gene matches. Germline CDR1 reads SGHRS; CDR2 reads YFSETQ. The CDR3, as DNA: TGCGCCAGCAGTAGGACAGGGGTTCGGACTAATGAAAAACTGTTTTTT. This sequence encodes CASSRTGVRTNEKLFF.

The rearrangement joins TRBV28 to TRBJ2-2; D unresolved. Germline V CDR1 and CDR2: MDHEN, SYDVKM. V was cut by 5 bases and J by 3 bases, with 4 bases left in between. The CDR3 is 12 residues long. The CDR3 DNA follows: TGTGCCAGCAGTCCGTACACCGGGGAGCTGTTTTTT. Its translation: CASSPYTGELFF.

The chain is built from TRBV6-5 and TRBJ2-5; 9 nucleotides match TRBD2. V dropped 8 bases and J dropped 3; count of bases not matched to a gene: 7. Per the germline V gene, CDR1 is MNHEY and CDR2 is SVGAGI. The CDR3 has 14 amino acids. The CDR3 DNA follows: TGTGCCAGCCCCACCAGGACTAGCGAAGAGACCCAGTACTTC. It specifies CASPTRTSEETQYF.